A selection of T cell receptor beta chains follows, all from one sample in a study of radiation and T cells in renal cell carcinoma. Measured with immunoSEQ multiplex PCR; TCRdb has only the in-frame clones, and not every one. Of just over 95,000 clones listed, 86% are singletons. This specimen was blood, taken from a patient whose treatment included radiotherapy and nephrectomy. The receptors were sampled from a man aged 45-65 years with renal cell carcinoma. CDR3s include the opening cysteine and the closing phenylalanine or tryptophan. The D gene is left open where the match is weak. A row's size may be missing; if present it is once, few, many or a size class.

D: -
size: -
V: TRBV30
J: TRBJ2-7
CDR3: CASGVGPHEQYF
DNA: TGTGCCTCTGGTGTAGGGCCTCACGAGCAGTACTTC

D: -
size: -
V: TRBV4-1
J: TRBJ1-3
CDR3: CASSQDPPSSLGNTIYF
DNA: TGCGCCAGCAGCCAAGATCCCCCTTCGAGCTTGGGAAACACCATATATTTT

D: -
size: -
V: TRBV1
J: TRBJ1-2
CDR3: CTSSQGDTPDYGYTF
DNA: TGCACCAGCAGCCAGGGCGACACCCCTGACTATGGCTACACCTTC

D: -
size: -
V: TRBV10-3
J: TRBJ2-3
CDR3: CAISEPNYDSLQSTDTQYF
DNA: TGTGCCATCAGTGAGCCTAATTACGACAGCCTACAAAGCACAGATACGCAGTATTTT

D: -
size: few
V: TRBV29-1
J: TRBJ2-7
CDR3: CSVVKGEQYF
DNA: TGCAGCGTTGTTAAGGGCGAGCAGTACTTC

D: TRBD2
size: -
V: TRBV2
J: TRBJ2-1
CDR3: CASSLLAGGVGEQFF
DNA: TGTGCCAGCAGTTTACTAGCGGGAGGGGTCGGTGAGCAGTTCTTC

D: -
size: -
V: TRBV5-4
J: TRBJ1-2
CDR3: CASSVDRSYGYTF
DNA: TGTGCCAGCAGCGTCGACAGGAGCTATGGCTACACCTTC

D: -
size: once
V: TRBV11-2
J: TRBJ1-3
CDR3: CASSLRRASGNTIYF
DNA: TGTGCCAGCAGCCTCAGAAGGGCATCTGGAAACACCATATATTTT

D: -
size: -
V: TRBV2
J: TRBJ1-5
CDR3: CASTISSGQGGQPQHF
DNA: TGTGCCAGCACTATTTCTTCGGGGCAGGGCGGTCAGCCCCAGCATTTT

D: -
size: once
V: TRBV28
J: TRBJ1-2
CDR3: CASSPPLRPGSNYGYTF
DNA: TGTGCCAGCAGCCCCCCCCTCCGGCCGGGGTCTAACTATGGCTACACCTTC